This T cell receptor beta chain was sequenced during a study of T cell changes during pregnancy in multiple sclerosis. Sequencing used immunoSEQ multiplex PCR; TCRdb keeps in-frame clones, though not all of them. The sample has roughly 100,000 clones, roughly nine tenths seen once. CDR3 length: 13 amino acids. The V gene's germline CDR1 is ENHRY and CDR2 SYGVKD. J gave up 9 bases and V 6 bases, and 9 bases lay outside the gene matches. Comments on this clone: This same CDR3 is encoded by further DNA sequences in the sample.

The source was peripheral blood, collected before pregnancy. This sequence joins TRBV10-3 and TRBJ2-7, with TRBD2 matching 9 bases. This clonotype was sampled from a female donor with multiple sclerosis, enrolled in a pregnancy study. The CDR3 region has the DNA TGTGCCATCAGCCTTGCGGGAGGGCCATTGCAGTACTTC. Translated: CAISLAGGPLQYF.